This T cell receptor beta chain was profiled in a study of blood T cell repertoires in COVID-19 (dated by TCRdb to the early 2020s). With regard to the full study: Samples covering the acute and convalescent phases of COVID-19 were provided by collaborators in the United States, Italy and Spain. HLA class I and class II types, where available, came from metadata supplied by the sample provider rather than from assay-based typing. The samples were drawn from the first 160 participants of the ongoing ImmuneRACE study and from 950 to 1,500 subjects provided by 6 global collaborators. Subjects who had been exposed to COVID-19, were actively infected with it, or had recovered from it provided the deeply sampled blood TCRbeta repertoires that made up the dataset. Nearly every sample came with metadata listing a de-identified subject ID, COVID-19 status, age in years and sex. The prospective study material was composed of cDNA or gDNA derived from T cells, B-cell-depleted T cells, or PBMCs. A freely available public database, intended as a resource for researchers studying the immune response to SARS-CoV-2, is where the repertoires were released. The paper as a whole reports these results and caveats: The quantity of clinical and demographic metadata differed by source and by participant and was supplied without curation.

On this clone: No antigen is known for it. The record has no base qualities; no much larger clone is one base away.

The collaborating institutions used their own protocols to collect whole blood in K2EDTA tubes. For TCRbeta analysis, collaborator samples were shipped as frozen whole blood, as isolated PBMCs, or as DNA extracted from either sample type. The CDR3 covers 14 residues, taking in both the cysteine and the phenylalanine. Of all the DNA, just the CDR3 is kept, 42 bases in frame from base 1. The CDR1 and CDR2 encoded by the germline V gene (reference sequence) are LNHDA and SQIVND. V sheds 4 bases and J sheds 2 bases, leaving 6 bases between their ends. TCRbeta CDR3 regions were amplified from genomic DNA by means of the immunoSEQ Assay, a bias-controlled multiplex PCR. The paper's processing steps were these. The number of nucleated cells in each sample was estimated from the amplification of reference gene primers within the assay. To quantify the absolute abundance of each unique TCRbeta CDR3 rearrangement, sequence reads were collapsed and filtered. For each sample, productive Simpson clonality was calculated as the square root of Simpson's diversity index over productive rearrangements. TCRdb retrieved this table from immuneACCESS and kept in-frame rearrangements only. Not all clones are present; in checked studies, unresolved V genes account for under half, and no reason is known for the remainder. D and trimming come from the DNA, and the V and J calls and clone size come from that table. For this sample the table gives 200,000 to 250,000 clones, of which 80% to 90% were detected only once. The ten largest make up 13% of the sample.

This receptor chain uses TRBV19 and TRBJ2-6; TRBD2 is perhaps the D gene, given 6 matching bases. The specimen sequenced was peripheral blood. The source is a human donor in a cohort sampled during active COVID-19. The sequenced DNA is TGTGCCAGTAGTAGGGGGGCTGGGGCCAACGTCCTGACTTTC. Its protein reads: CASSRGAGANVLTF. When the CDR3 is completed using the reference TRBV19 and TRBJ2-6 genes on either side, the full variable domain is DGGITQSPKYLFRKEGQNVTLSCEQNLNHDAMYWYRQDPGQGLRLIYYSQIVNDFQKGDIAEGYSVSREKKESFPLTVTSAQKNPTAFYLCASSRGAGANVLTFGAGSRLTVL.